The rows below give T cell receptor beta chains drawn from one sample of a study of blood T cell repertoires in COVID-19. TCRdb's table, derived via immunoSEQ multiplex PCR, lists solely in-frame clones and lacks some. The sample consists of fewer than 200,000 clones, roughly 86% of them appearing once. Sample: peripheral blood. These receptors came from a woman in her forties or fifties with acute or convalescent COVID-19. CDR3s include the opening cysteine and the closing phenylalanine or tryptophan. D genes are given only for firm matches. The size field is filled for only some rows; it gives once, few, many or a size class.

v_gene	j_gene	d_gene	abundance	CDR3aa	CDR3nt
TRBV2	TRBJ1-2	TRBD1	NA	CASSVQGVEGYTF	TGTGCCAGCAGTGTCCAGGGGGTGGAGGGCTACACCTTC
TRBV18	TRBJ1-1	NA	NA	CASSPPTVNTEAFF	TGTGCCAGCTCACCCCCTACGGTGAACACTGAAGCTTTCTTT
TRBV19	TRBJ1-1	TRBD1	NA	CASSWQGAVNTEAFF	TGTGCCAGTAGTTGGCAGGGGGCAGTGAACACTGAAGCTTTCTTT
TRBV12-3/TRBV12-4	TRBJ1-2	NA	NA	CASSFSTAYGYTF	TGTGCCAGCAGTTTCTCGACTGCATATGGCTACACCTTC
TRBV6-2/TRBV6-3	TRBJ1-4	NA	NA	CASSYSMGHSATNEKLFF	TGTGCCAGCAGTTACTCGATGGGACACTCTGCAACTAATGAAAAACTGTTTTTT
TRBV7-2	TRBJ1-2	TRBD1	NA	CASSSQGVLYGYTF	TGTGCCAGCAGCTCCCAGGGGGTTCTCTATGGCTACACCTTC
TRBV19	TRBJ1-1	TRBD1	NA	CASSTRQGRTEAFF	TGTGCCAGTAGTACAAGACAGGGGCGGACTGAAGCTTTCTTT
TRBV6-5	TRBJ2-3	NA	NA	CASSYAAEGVTDTQYF	TGTGCCAGCAGTTATGCCGCGGAGGGCGTCACAGATACGCAGTATTTT
TRBV18	TRBJ1-1	TRBD1	NA	CASSPGTGGPNTEAFF	TGTGCCAGCTCCCCCGGGACAGGGGGCCCGAACACTGAAGCTTTCTTT
TRBV6-5	TRBJ1-6	TRBD1	NA	CASSRGQGPSPLHF	TGTGCCAGCAGCCGAGGACAGGGTCCTTCACCCCTCCACTTT
TRBV6-5	TRBJ1-1	NA	NA	CASILRPRGNTEAFF	TGTGCCAGCATCCTAAGGCCCAGGGGGAACACTGAAGCTTTCTTT
TRBV5-5	TRBJ2-6	TRBD2	NA	CASSLASGSRSGANVLTF	TGTGCCAGCAGCTTGGCTAGCGGGTCGAGGTCTGGGGCCAACGTCCTGACTTTC
TRBV9	TRBJ1-2	TRBD1	NA	CASSVWTGEGYNYGYTF	TGTGCCAGCAGCGTCTGGACAGGGGAAGGGTATAACTATGGCTACACCTTC
TRBV4-3	TRBJ2-3	NA	NA	CASSQEGADTQYF	TGCGCCAGCAGCCAGGAAGGGGCAGATACGCAGTATTTT
TRBV5-4	TRBJ2-7	TRBD1	few	CASSLAGTGAYEQYF	TGTGCCAGCAGCTTGGCCGGGACAGGGGCCTACGAGCAGTACTTC
TRBV6-5	TRBJ1-2	NA	NA	CASSLPGLNYGYTF	TGTGCCAGCAGCTTGCCGGGACTCAACTATGGCTACACCTTC
TRBV6-5	TRBJ2-3	TRBD2	NA	CASSYSGRAGTDTQYF	TGTGCCAGCAGTTATAGCGGGAGGGCGGGCACAGATACGCAGTATTTT
TRBV27	TRBJ2-2	NA	few	CASSLSANTGELFF	TGTGCCAGCAGTTTGTCTGCGAACACCGGGGAGCTGTTTTTT
TRBV24-1	TRBJ2-1	NA	once	CATSPRGSYNEQFF	TGTGCCACCTCCCCCCGGGGCTCCTACAATGAGCAGTTCTTC
TRBV29-1	TRBJ1-3	NA	once	CSASGELFGNTIYF	TGCAGCGCTTCAGGGGAACTATTTGGAAACACCATATATTTT
TRBV5-4	TRBJ2-5	NA	NA	CASSFTRQETQYF	TGTGCCAGCAGCTTTACCAGGCAAGAGACCCAGTACTTC
TRBV9	TRBJ2-5	NA	NA	CASSVVGGYQETQYF	TGTGCCAGCAGCGTAGTTGGGGGGTACCAAGAGACCCAGTACTTC
TRBV10-3	TRBJ2-5	TRBD1	NA	CAISDPGGAETQYF	TGTGCCATCAGTGACCCAGGGGGCGCAGAGACCCAGTACTTC
TRBV10-2	TRBJ1-5	NA	NA	CASSEGHDPQHF	TGCGCCAGCAGTGAGGGGCATGATCCCCAGCATTTT
TRBV30	TRBJ1-2	NA	NA	CAWKPTVHHYGYTF	TGTGCCTGGAAACCGACAGTGCACCACTATGGCTACACCTTC
TRBV7-9	TRBJ2-3	TRBD2	NA	CASSLGLAGDTQYF	TGTGCCAGCAGCTTGGGACTAGCGGGGGATACGCAGTATTTT
TRBV30	TRBJ2-3	NA	NA	CAWSPTGVHTDTQYF	TGTGCCTGGAGTCCAACGGGGGTCCACACAGATACGCAGTATTTT
TRBV19	TRBJ1-5	TRBD1	NA	CASSRGQGSNQPQHF	TGTGCCAGTAGTAGAGGACAGGGTAGCAATCAGCCCCAGCATTTT
TRBV9	TRBJ1-1	NA	NA	CASSRGDGAFF	TGTGCCAGCAGCCGCGGCGATGGGGCTTTCTTT